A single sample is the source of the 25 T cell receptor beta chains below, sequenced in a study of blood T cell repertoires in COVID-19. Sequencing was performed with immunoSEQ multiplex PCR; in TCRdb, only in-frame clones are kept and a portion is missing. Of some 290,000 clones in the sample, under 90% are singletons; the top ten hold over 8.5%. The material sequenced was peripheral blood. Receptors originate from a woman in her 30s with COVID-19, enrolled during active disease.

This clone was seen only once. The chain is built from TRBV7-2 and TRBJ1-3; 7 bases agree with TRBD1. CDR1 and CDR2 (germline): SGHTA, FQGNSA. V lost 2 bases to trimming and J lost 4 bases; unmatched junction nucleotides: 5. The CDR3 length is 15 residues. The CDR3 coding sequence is TGTGCCAGCAGCTTATATCAGGGGGTGGGAAACACCATATATTTT. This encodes CASSLYQGVGNTIYF. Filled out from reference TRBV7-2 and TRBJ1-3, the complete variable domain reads GAGVSQSPSNKVTEKGKDVELRCDPISGHTALYWYRQSLGQGLEFLIYFQGNSAPDKSGLPSDRFSAERTGGSVSTLTIQRTQQEDSAVYLCASSLYQGVGNTIYFGEGSWLTVV.

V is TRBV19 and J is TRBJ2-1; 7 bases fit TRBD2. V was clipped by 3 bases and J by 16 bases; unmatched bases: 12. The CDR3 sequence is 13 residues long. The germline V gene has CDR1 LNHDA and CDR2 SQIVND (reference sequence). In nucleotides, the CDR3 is TGTGCCAGTAGTATGGCCCGGGACTACCGTCTCTTCTTC. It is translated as CASSMARDYRLFF. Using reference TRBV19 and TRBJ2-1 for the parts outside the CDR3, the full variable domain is DGGITQSPKYLFRKEGQNVTLSCEQNLNHDAMYWYRQDPGQGLRLIYYSQIVNDFQKGDIAEGYSVSREKKESFPLTVTSAQKNPTAFYLCASSMARDYRLFFGPGTRLTVL.

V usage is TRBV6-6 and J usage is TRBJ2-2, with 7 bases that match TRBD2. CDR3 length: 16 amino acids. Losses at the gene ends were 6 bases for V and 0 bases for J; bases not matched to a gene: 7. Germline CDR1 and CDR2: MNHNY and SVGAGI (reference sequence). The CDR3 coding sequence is TGTGCCAGCAGGCTGGGGGGGGTTTCGAACACCGGGGAGCTGTTTTTT. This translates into CASRLGGVSNTGELFF.

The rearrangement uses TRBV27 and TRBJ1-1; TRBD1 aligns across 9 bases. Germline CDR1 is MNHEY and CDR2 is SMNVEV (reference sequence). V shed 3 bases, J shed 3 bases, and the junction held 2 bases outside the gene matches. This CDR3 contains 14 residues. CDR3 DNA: TGTGCCAGCAGTTTGGGACAGGGTTACACTGAAGCTTTCTTT. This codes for CASSLGQGYTEAFF.

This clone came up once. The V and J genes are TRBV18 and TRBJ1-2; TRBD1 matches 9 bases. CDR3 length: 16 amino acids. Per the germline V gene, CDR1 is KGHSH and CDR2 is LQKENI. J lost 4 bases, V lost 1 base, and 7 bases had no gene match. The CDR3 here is CASSPLSPGQGYGYTF. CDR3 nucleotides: TGTGCCAGCTCACCACTGTCCCCGGGACAGGGCTATGGCTACACCTTC.

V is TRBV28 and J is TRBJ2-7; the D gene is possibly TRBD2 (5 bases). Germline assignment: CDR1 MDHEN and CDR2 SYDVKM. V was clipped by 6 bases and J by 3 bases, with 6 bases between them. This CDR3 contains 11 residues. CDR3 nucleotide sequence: TGTGCCAGCAGCGGGATCTACGAGCAGTACTTC. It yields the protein CASSGIYEQYF.

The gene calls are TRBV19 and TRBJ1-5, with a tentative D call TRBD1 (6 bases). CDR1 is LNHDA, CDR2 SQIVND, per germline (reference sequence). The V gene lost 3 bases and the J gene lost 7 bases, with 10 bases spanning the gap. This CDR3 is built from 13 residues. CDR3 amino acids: CASSMQGYQPQHF. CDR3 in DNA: TGTGCCAGTAGTATGCAGGGGTACCAGCCCCAGCATTTT.

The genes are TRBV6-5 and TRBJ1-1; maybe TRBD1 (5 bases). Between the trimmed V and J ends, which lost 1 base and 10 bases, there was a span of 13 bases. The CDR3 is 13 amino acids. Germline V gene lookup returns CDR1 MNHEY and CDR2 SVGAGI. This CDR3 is CASSYLEGRGAFF. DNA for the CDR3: TGTGCCAGCAGTTACTTGGAGGGGCGGGGAGCTTTCTTT.

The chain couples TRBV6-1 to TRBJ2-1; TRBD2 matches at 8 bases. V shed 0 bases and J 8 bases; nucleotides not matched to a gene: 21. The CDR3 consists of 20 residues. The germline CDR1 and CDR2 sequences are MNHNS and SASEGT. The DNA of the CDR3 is TGTGCCAGCAGTGAAGCCCCAGGGCTCGGGGATTGGACTAGCCGCGATGAGCAGTTCTTC. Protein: CASSEAPGLGDWTSRDEQFF.

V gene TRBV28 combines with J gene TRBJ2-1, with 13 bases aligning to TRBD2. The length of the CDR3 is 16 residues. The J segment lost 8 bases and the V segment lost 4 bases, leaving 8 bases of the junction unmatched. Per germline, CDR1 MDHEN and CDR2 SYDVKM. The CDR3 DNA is TGTGCCAGCAGTTCCACTAGCGGGGGGGCCCGGGATGAGCAGTTCTTC. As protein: CASSSTSGGARDEQFF. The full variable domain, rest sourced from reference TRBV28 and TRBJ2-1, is DVKVTQSSRYLVKRTGEKVFLECVQDMDHENMFWYRQDPGLGLRLIYFSYDVKMKEKGDIPEGYSVSREKKERFSLILESASTNQTSMYLCASSSTSGGARDEQFFGPGTRLTVL.

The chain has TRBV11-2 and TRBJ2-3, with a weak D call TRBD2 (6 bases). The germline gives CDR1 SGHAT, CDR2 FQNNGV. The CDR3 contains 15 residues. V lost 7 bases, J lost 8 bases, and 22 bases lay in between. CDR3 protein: CASTLGTGRGGTQYF. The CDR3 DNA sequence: TGTGCCAGCACCCTTGGGACTGGACGGGGCGGTACGCAGTATTTT.

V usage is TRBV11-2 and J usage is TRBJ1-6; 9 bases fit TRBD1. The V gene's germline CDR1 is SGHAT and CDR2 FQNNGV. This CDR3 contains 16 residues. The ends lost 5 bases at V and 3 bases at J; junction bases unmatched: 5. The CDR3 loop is CASSQTGGDYNSPLHF. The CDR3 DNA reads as TGTGCCAGCAGCCAGACAGGGGGGGACTATAATTCACCCCTCCACTTT.

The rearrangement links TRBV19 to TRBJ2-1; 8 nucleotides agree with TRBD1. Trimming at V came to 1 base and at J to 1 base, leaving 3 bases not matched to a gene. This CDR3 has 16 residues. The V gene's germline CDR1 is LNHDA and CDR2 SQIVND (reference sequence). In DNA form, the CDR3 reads TGTGCCAGTAGTATAGTGGGGGACAGGTCCTACAATGAGCAGTTCTTC. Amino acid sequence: CASSIVGDRSYNEQFF.

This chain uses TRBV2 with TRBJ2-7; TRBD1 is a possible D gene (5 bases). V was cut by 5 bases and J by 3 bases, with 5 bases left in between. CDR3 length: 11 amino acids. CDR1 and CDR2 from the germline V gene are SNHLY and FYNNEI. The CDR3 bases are TGTGCCAGCAGTCAGGGCTACGAGCAGTACTTC. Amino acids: CASSQGYEQYF.

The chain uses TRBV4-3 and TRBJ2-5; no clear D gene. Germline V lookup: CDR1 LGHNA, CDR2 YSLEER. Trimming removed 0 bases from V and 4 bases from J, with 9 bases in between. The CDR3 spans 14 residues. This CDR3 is CASSQDRLRETQYF. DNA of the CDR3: TGCGCCAGCAGCCAAGATCGCCTACGAGAGACCCAGTACTTC.

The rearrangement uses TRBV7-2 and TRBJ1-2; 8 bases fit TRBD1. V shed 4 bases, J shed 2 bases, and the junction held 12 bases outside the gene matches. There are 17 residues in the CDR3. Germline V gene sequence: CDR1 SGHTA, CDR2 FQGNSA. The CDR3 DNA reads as TGTGCCAGCAGCTCTACCGCCTGGACAGGGACCAACTATGGCTACACCTTC. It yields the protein CASSSTAWTGTNYGYTF.

This chain's CDR3 is CASGAGHSYEQYF. DNA of the CDR3: TGTGCCAGCGGGGCAGGGCACAGCTACGAGCAGTACTTC. V and J are TRBV27 and TRBJ2-7, with a tentative D call TRBD1 (5 bases). CDR1 is MNHEY, CDR2 SMNVEV, per germline (reference sequence). V dropped 8 bases and J dropped 3 bases, with 14 bases sitting between them. There are 13 residues in the CDR3.

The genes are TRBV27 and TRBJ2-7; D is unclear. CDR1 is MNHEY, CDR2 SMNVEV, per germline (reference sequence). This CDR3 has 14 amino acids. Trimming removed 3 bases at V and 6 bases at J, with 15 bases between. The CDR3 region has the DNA TGTGCCAGCAGTTTGCTAGACGACCCTTTCGAGCAGTACTTC. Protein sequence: CASSLLDDPFEQYF.

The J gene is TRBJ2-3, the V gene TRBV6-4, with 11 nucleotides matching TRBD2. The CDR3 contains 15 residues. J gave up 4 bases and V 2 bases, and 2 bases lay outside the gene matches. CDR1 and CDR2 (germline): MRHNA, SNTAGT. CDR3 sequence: CASSDLAGGADTQYF. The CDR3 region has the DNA TGTGCCAGCAGTGACCTAGCGGGGGGAGCAGATACGCAGTATTTT.

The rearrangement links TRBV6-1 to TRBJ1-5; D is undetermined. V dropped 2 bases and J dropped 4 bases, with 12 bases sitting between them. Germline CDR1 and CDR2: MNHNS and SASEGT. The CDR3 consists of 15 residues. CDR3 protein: CASSEQGRGNQPQHF. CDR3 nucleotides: TGTGCCAGCAGTGAACAAGGCCGAGGAAATCAGCCCCAGCATTTT.

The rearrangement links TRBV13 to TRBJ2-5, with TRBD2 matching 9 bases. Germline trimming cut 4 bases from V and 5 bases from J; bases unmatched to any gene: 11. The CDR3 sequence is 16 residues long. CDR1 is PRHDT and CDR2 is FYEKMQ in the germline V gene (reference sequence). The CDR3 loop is CASSSSRRGGAETQYF. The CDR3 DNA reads TGTGCCAGCAGCTCCTCCCGGCGGGGGGGCGCGGAGACCCAGTACTTC. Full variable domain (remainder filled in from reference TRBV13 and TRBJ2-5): AAGVIQSPRHLIKEKRETATLKCYPIPRHDTVYWYQQGPGQDPQFLISFYEKMQSDKGSIPDRFSAQQFSDYHSELNMSSLELGDSALYFCASSSSRRGGAETQYFGPGTRLLVL.

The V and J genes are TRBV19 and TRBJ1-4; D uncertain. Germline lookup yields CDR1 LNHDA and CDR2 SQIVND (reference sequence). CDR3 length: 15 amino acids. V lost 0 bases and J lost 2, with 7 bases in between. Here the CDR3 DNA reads TGTGCCAGTAGTATAGAGGTCGGTACTAATGAAAAACTGTTTTTT. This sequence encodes CASSIEVGTNEKLFF.

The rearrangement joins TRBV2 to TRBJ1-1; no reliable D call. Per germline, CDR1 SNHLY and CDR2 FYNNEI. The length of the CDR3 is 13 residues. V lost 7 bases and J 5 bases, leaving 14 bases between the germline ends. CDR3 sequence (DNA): TGTGCCAGCATTCGGAGGGCGAGAACTGAAGCTTTCTTT. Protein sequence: CASIRRARTEAFF.

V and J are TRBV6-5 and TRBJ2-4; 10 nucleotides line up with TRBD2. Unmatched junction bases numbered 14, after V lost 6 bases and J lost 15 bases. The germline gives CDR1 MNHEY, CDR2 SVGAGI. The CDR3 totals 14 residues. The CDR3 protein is CASRSTSGSWRWYF. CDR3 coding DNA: TGTGCCAGCAGATCGACTAGCGGGTCGTGGCGGTGGTACTTC.

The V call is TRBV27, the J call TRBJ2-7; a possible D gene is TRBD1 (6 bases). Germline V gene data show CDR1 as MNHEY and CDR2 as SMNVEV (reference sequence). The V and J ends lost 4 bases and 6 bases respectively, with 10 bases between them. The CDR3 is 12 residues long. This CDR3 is CASSWGRSEQYF. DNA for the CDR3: TGTGCCAGCAGTTGGGGGCGTAGCGAGCAGTACTTC.